The source of this T cell receptor beta chain is a study of control samples from healthy donors and cancer patients. The data were produced by immunoSEQ multiplex PCR, yet TCRdb's version contains in-frame clones alone and is incomplete. Among more than 140,000 clones listed, around 94% were seen once. This clone has a single count. The source material was blood. The sequence was collected from a man in his forties or fifties in good health.

The CDR3 loop is CASSDPGTSMEEQFF. The CDR3 DNA is TGCGCCAGCAGTGACCCGGGGACCTCAATGGAGGAGCAGTTCTTC. The genes are TRBV10-1 and TRBJ2-1, with D possibly called TRBD1 or TRBD2 (5 bases each). CDR1 is WNHNN and CDR2 is SYGVQD in the germline V gene (reference sequence). This CDR3 is 15 amino acids long. V lost 3 bases and J lost 10, with 19 bases in between.